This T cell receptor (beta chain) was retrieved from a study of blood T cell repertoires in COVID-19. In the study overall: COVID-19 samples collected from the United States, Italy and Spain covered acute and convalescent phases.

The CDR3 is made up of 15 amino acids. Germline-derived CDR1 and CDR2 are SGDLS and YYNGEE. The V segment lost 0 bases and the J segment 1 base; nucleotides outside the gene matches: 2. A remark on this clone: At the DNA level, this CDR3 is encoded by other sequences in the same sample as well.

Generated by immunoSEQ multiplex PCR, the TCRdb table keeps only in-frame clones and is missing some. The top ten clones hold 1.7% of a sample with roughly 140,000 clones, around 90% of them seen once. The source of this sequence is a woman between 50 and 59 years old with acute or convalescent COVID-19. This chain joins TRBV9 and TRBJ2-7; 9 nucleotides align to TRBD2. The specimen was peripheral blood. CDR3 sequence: CASSVGGGDSYEQYF. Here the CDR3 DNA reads TGTGCCAGCAGCGTAGGCGGGGGGGATTCCTACGAGCAGTACTTC.